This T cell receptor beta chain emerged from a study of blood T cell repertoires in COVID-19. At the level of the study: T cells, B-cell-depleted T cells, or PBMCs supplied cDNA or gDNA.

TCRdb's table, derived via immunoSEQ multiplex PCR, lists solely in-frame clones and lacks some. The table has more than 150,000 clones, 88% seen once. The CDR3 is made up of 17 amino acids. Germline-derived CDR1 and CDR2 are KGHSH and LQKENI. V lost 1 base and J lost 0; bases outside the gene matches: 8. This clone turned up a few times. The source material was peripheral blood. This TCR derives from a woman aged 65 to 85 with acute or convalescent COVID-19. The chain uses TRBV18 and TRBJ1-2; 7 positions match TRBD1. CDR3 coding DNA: TGTGCCAGCTCACCACAGGGGGCCGGCTTAGCTAACTATGGCTACACCTTC. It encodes CASSPQGAGLANYGYTF.